This TCR beta chain was sequenced for a study of vaccination and CD4 T cells after COVID-19. With 7 bases removed from V and 0 bases from J, the gap between germline ends came to 15 bases. The CDR3 is 15 amino acids. The germline CDR1 and CDR2 sequences are LNHDA and SQIVND (reference sequence). Points on this clonotype: Antigen unknown.

Specified time point: late sampling 161 to 241 days after vaccination in a few convalescent patients. Treatment noted: approximately 10-day PBMC culture with coronavirus spike peptide pools or control peptides (ViraFEST assay). The assay that was used to sequence DNA from cultured CD4+ T cells was the Oncomine TCR Beta short-read assay. TCRdb reanalysed the PCR reads using MiXCR and keeps one entry per CDR3 protein. The sample carries more than 20,000 distinct CDR3 sequences, approximately 41% recorded once. The sequence was obtained from a human donor who had recovered from COVID-19. Sequenced material: CD4+ T cells from blood, cultured in vitro, taken about 7 months after SARS-CoV-2 vaccination. The chain couples TRBV19 to TRBJ1-1, with a weak D call TRBD1 (5 bases). The CDR3 region has the DNA TGTGCCAGTACAGCAGGGAGTCTCTTGAACACTGAAGCTTTCTTT. It is translated as CASTAGSLLNTEAFF.